The sequence of this TCR beta chain was determined in a study of CD8+ T cells in alopecia areata. Study-wide findings and caveats: Researchers reported that TCR sharing among patients proved less clear than in mice, possibly HLA-linked.

Treatment described: oral pan-JAK inhibitor, 5-10 mg twice daily. Punch biopsies of lesional scalp, plus peripheral blood, were taken from alopecia areata patients. About this clone itself: Antigen unknown.

RNA, once extracted, was reverse transcribed into cDNA for use as the sequencing template. Method: immunoSEQ multiplex PCR; TCRdb's copy keeps in-frame clones and lacks some. In the table there are 180,000 or so clones, 50% to 65% of which are singletons. The ends were cut back, 4 bases at V and 0 bases at J, with 2 bases in the middle. This CDR3 is 12 amino acids long. Germline lookup yields CDR1 MNHEY and CDR2 SMNVEV (reference sequence). This receptor was identified in a human donor with alopecia areata. Sequenced here: CD8+ T cells sorted from blood, sampled at week 24, from a patient treated with tofacitinib. This chain connects TRBV27 to TRBJ2-3; D call uncertain. This CDR3 is CASSCSTDTQYF. The CDR3 DNA reads TGTGCCAGCAGTTGCAGCACAGATACGCAGTATTTT.